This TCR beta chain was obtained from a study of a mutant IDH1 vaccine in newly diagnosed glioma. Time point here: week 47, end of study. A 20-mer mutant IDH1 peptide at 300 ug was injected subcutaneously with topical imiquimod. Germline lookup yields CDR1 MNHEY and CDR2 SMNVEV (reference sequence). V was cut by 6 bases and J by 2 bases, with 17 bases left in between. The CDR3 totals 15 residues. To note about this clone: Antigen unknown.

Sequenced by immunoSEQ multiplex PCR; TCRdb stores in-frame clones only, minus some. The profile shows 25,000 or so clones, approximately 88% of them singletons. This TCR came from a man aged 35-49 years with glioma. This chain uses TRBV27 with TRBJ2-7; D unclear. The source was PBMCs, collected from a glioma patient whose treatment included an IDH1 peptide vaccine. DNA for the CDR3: TGTGCCAGCAGCCTTGAGCCCTACCCAACCTACGAGCAGTACTTC. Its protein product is CASSLEPYPTYEQYF.